One and the same sample provided the 22 T cell receptor beta chains below, sequenced in a study of T cells in Graves' hyperthyroidism and ophthalmopathy. TCR beta CDR3 regions were amplified from RNA. With the HTBI primer set, the TCR CDR3 went through a first round of RT-PCR. TCRdb used MiXCR to reprocess the multiplex PCR reads, holding one entry per CDR3 protein. The sample records around 700,000 distinct CDR3 sequences, roughly a sixth being singletons. Material: blood. The receptors originated from a woman aged 50 to 65 with Graves' hyperthyroidism that later progressed to Graves' ophthalmopathy.

The V call is TRBV13, the J call TRBJ1-3; D is possibly TRBD1 (6 bases). Germline V gene sequence: CDR1 PRHDT, CDR2 FYEKMQ (reference sequence). Trimming took off 4 bases at V and 7 bases at J, with 11 bases between the two ends. The CDR3 has 13 amino acids. CDR3 DNA: TGTGCCAGCAGCTCGACAGGCGGGAACACCATATATTTT. This codes for CASSSTGGNTIYF. Supplemented by reference TRBV13 and TRBJ1-3, the full variable domain reads AAGVIQSPRHLIKEKRETATLKCYPIPRHDTVYWYQQGPGQDPQFLISFYEKMQSDKGSIPDRFSAQQFSDYHSELNMSSLELGDSALYFCASSSTGGNTIYFGEGSWLTVV.

This clonotype was seen just once. The chain employs TRBV19 and TRBJ1-5; TRBD1 is a possible D gene (5 bases). Trimming left V 3 bases short and J 5 bases short, with 11 bases between. The CDR3 has 14 residues. From germline, CDR1 is LNHDA and CDR2 SQIVND (reference sequence). The CDR3 loop is CASSIRDAYQPQHF. The CDR3 DNA reads as TGTGCCAGTAGTATCCGGGACGCCTATCAGCCCCAGCATTTT.

The sample holds a few counts of this clonotype. The rearrangement uses TRBV6-5 and TRBJ2-1; D may be TRBD1 (6 bases). The V gene's germline CDR1 is MNHEY and CDR2 SVGAGI. This CDR3 is built from 15 residues. V lost 6 bases to trimming and J lost 7 bases, with 19 bases between them. The CDR3 is CASRSRGHIGNEQFF. In DNA, the CDR3 is TGTGCCAGCAGGTCCAGGGGACACATCGGGAATGAGCAGTTCTTC.

The V gene is TRBV6-2 or TRBV6-3, the J gene TRBJ2-2; D gene uncertain. The V and J ends lost 7 bases and 1 base respectively, with 7 bases between them. The V gene's germline CDR1 is MNHEY and CDR2 SVGEGT. This CDR3 is 13 amino acids long. CDR3 sequence reads: CASIRLNTGELFF. The CDR3, as DNA: TGTGCCAGCATTCGATTGAACACCGGGGAGCTGTTTTTT.

This clonotype was counted many times. The J gene is TRBJ2-7, the V gene TRBV20-1; TRBD1 aligns across 11 bases. The CDR3 has 15 residues. The germline CDR1 and CDR2 sequences are DFQATT and SNEGSKA (reference sequence). V trimming: 6 bases; J trimming: 3 bases; junction bases outside the gene matches: 10. The CDR3 protein is CSAQRGDRGIYEQYF. The DNA of the CDR3 is TGCAGTGCCCAAAGGGGGGACAGGGGGATCTACGAGCAGTACTTC.

This clonotype was detected a few times. The chain is built from TRBV7-9 and TRBJ2-3; unclear D gene. Trimming took 1 base from V and 2 from J, leaving 7 bases between them. Germline loops: CDR1 SEHNR, CDR2 FQNEAQ (reference sequence). The CDR3 runs 14 residues. The CDR3 bases are TGTGCCAGCAGCTTAGTGGCGGACACAGATACGCAGTATTTT. Its translation is CASSLVADTDTQYF.

This chain uses TRBV15 with TRBJ2-1; D gene uncertain. Germline V CDR1 and CDR2: LNHNV, YYDKDF (reference sequence). The CDR3 totals 13 residues. Trimming left V 0 bases short and J 8 bases short, with 8 bases between. The CDR3 here is CATSRDPRDEQFF. CDR3 bases: TGTGCCACCAGCAGAGATCCCCGTGATGAGCAGTTCTTC.

This clonotype was seen repeatedly, ten times or more. V is TRBV2 and J is TRBJ2-7; D remains ambiguous. CDR3 size: 14 residues. Looked up from germline, CDR1 is SNHLY and CDR2 is FYNNEI. V lost 2 bases and J lost 3, with 11 bases in between. The DNA for the CDR3 is TGTGCCAGCAGTGAATCGGTCGACATCTACGAGCAGTACTTC. Translating it yields CASSESVDIYEQYF. Supplemented by reference TRBV2 and TRBJ2-7, the full variable domain reads EPEVTQTPSHQVTQMGQEVILRCVPISNHLYFYWYRQILGQKVEFLVSFYNNEISEKSEIFDDQFSVERPDGSNFTLKIRSTKLEDSAMYFCASSESVDIYEQYFGPGTRLTVT.

This clonotype showed up many times. The genes are TRBV2 and TRBJ1-1; no reliable D call. Germline CDR1 and CDR2: SNHLY and FYNNEI. The V gene lost 7 bases and the J gene lost 0 bases, with 9 bases spanning the gap. The CDR3 extends over 13 amino acids. The chain's CDR3 is CASMEDLNTEAFF. CDR3 bases: TGTGCCAGCATGGAGGACCTGAACACTGAAGCTTTCTTT.

The chain carries TRBV19 and TRBJ2-1; D not resolved. The V gene lost 3 bases and the J gene lost 2 bases, with 8 bases spanning the gap. Germline V gives CDR1 LNHDA, CDR2 SQIVND (reference sequence). The CDR3 consists of 14 residues. The CDR3 DNA follows: TGTGCCAGTAGTATGTCCCTTCCCTACAATGAGCAGTTCTTC. Residues: CASSMSLPYNEQFF.

This clonotype appeared a few times. The gene calls are TRBV5-1 and TRBJ2-5; D is unresolved. Trimming cost V 0 bases and J 4 bases, with 7 bases left between them. Per the germline V gene, CDR1 is SGHRS and CDR2 is YFSETQ. This CDR3 comprises 13 residues. The CDR3 spells CASSLDIGETQYF. The CDR3 nucleotides are TGCGCCAGCAGCTTGGACATTGGAGAGACCCAGTACTTC.

Only one count was recorded for this clonotype. One base away lies a much larger clone, so this may be a sequencing read error. J is TRBJ1-1 and V is TRBV20-1, with TRBD1 as a possible D gene (5 bases). Trimming pared 0 bases from V and 1 base from J, leaving 12 bases between. Looked up from germline, CDR1 is DFQATT and CDR2 is SNEGSKA (reference sequence). The CDR3 length is 15 residues. CDR3 coding DNA: TGCAGTGCTAGAGATCCGGCCGGGGCGAACACTGAAGCTTTCTTT. Translated, it gives CSARDPAGANTEAFF.

CDR3: CASRTGGFDYGYTF. The CDR3 DNA reads as TGTGCCAGCAGGACGGGGGGGTTCGACTATGGCTACACCTTC. This chain connects TRBV6-2 or TRBV6-3 to TRBJ1-2; D might be TRBD1 (5 bases). The CDR3 sequence is 14 residues long. The germline V gene has CDR1 MNHEY and CDR2 SVGEGT. V was trimmed by 6 bases and J by 3 bases, leaving 14 bases between them.

This chain links TRBV7-3 with TRBJ2-3, with 9 nucleotides matching TRBD2. Germline assignment: CDR1 SGHTA and CDR2 FQGTGA. This CDR3 comprises 16 residues. V shed 5 bases, J shed 1 base, and the junction held 7 bases outside the gene matches. CDR3 residues: CASSEKKRGGTDTQYF. In DNA form, the CDR3 reads TGTGCCAGCAGCGAAAAAAAGCGGGGGGGCACAGATACGCAGTATTTT. Combining the CDR3 with reference TRBV7-3 and TRBJ2-3 gives the whole variable domain GAGVSQTPSNKVTEKGKYVELRCDPISGHTALYWYRQSLGQGPEFLIYFQGTGAADDSGLPNDRFFAVRPEGSVSTLKIQRTERGDSAVYLCASSEKKRGGTDTQYFGPGTRLTVL.

The table lists this clonotype with many counts. This rearrangement joins TRBV5-1 to TRBJ2-7; 8 bases match TRBD1. V lost 2 bases, J lost 5 bases, and 6 bases stayed unmatched. The CDR3 contains 14 residues. Germline CDR1 and CDR2: SGHRS and YFSETQ. This CDR3 reads CASSFGTGSNEQYF. The CDR3 DNA reads TGCGCCAGCAGCTTTGGGACAGGATCTAACGAGCAGTACTTC.

This clonotype has more than one count but fewer than ten. J is TRBJ1-2 and V is TRBV5-1; D uncertain. This CDR3 region has 13 residues. Germline CDR1 is SGHRS and CDR2 is YFSETQ. The germline V and J ends were trimmed by 6 bases and 8 bases, with 17 bases remaining between them. The CDR3 protein is CASNPNPGGGYTF. The CDR3 DNA reads TGCGCCAGCAACCCCAACCCAGGTGGAGGCTACACCTTC.

This clonotype was detected only a few times. The rearrangement links TRBV27 to TRBJ1-2, with D maybe TRBD1 (5 bases). The germline CDR1 and CDR2 sequences are MNHEY and SMNVEV (reference sequence). CDR3 length: 15 amino acids. V lost 2 bases, J lost 5 bases, and 15 bases lay in between. CDR3 loop: CASSLVAGTGYGYTF. For the CDR3, the DNA is TGTGCCAGCAGTTTAGTTGCAGGGACGGGGTATGGCTACACCTTC.

This clonotype was recorded at least ten times. The chain combines TRBV20-1 with TRBJ2-3; D may be TRBD2 (5 bases). The V gene's germline CDR1 is DFQATT and CDR2 SNEGSKA (reference sequence). V lost 6 bases and J 6 bases, leaving 19 bases between the germline ends. The CDR3 sequence is 14 residues long. DNA of the CDR3: TGCAGTGCCACCCGGGATAGGGTCGCGGATACGCAGTATTTT. It yields the protein CSATRDRVADTQYF.

This clonotype was seen a few times. This sequence joins TRBV5-1 and TRBJ1-6; D is unclear. The V gene's germline CDR1 is SGHRS and CDR2 YFSETQ. The V and J ends lost 0 bases and 2 bases respectively, with 12 bases between them. This CDR3 region has 17 residues. The CDR3 is CASSLGPVGTYNSPLHF. The DNA for the CDR3 is TGCGCCAGCAGCTTGGGGCCGGTCGGCACCTATAATTCACCCCTCCACTTT.

This sequence joins TRBV6-2 or TRBV6-3 and TRBJ2-5; 9 positions agree with TRBD1. Per the germline V gene, CDR1 is MNHEY and CDR2 is SVGEGT. The trim removed 6 bases at V and 5 bases at J, leaving 7 bases unmatched. The CDR3 covers 14 residues. This CDR3 is CASRPTGGYETQYF. CDR3 nucleotide sequence: TGTGCCAGCAGGCCCACAGGGGGCTACGAGACCCAGTACTTC.

In this sample, this clonotype turned up many times. The chain joins TRBV5-1 to TRBJ1-2, with TRBD1 matching 7 bases. CDR1 is SGHRS and CDR2 is YFSETQ in the germline V gene. CDR3 length: 14 residues. With V trimmed by 4 bases and J by 4 bases, 7 bases remained unmatched. For the CDR3, the DNA is TGCGCCAGCAGCACCAGACAGGGAGCCTATGGCTACACCTTC. This sequence encodes CASSTRQGAYGYTF.

There are many counts of this clonotype. The chain carries TRBV30 and TRBJ1-1; D is perhaps TRBD1 (5 bases). CDR1 and CDR2 from the germline V gene are GTSNPN and SVGIG (reference sequence). The CDR3 spans 13 residues. Written as DNA, the CDR3 is TGTGTCTTGGGGCAGGGCGGTCACACTGAAGCTTTCTTT. This codes for CVLGQGGHTEAFF.